Sequencing of this T cell receptor beta chain was carried out in a study of blood T cell repertoires in COVID-19 (dated by TCRdb to 2019 to 2021). For the wider study: Samples covering the acute and convalescent phases of COVID-19 were provided by collaborators in the United States, Italy and Spain. The prospective study material was composed of cDNA or gDNA derived from T cells, B-cell-depleted T cells, or PBMCs. Subjects who had been exposed to COVID-19, were actively infected with it, or had recovered from it provided the deeply sampled blood TCRbeta repertoires that made up the dataset. A freely available public database, intended as a resource for researchers studying the immune response to SARS-CoV-2, is where the repertoires were released. Samples came from the ongoing ImmuneRACE study (first 160 participants) plus 1,254 subjects from 6 global collaborators. Sample metadata almost always included a de-identified subject ID, COVID-19 status, age in years and sex. Where available, HLA class I and class II types were obtained from metadata supplied by the sample provider rather than from assay-based typing. Findings and caveats that apply to the study as a whole: The quantity of clinical and demographic metadata differed by source and by participant and was supplied without curation.

The immunoSEQ Assay, a bias-controlled multiplex PCR, was used to amplify TCRbeta CDR3 regions from genomic DNA. Under the source paper's analysis protocol: The number of nucleated cells in each sample was estimated by amplification of reference gene primers within the assay. To quantify the absolute abundance of each unique TCRbeta CDR3 rearrangement, sequence reads were collapsed and filtered. For each sample, productive Simpson clonality was calculated as the square root of Simpson's diversity index over productive rearrangements. TCRdb stores this immuneACCESS table with in-frame sequences only. Part of the clones is absent; in the studies checked, under half of the shortfall reflects unresolved V genes, and no reason is known for the rest. V, J and clone size derive from that table, while D and trimming were established from the DNA sequence. A total of more than 60,000 clones appear in this sample, 89% of them only once. Around 4.9% of the sample is in the top ten clones.

Whole blood was collected in K2EDTA tubes by collaborating institutions according to the institutions' own protocols. For TCRbeta analysis, collaborator samples were shipped as frozen whole blood, as isolated PBMCs, or as DNA extracted from either sample type. In the case of this clone: Its binding antigen is unknown. One base away there is no much larger clone; base qualities are not given.

Looking up the germline V gene yields CDR1 SNHLY and CDR2 FYNNEI. The CDR3, from cysteine to phenylalanine, totals 15 residues. Only CDR3 DNA remains: 45 bases, in frame from the first base. V is clipped by 3 bases and J by 5 bases, and the sequence between their germline boundaries is 13 bases long. The chain is encoded by TRBV2 joined to TRBJ2-2; possibly the D gene is TRBD2, per 5 matching bases. This sequence originates from a woman between 45 and 60 years old with active COVID-19. The sequencing sample was made of peripheral blood. This receptor has the CDR3 CASSDGRSGTGELFF. The DNA sequence reads TGTGCCAGCAGTGACGGGCGGTCGGGGACCGGGGAGCTGTTTTTT.